The T cell receptor (beta chain) described here comes from a study of blood T cell repertoires in COVID-19. Study as a whole: Sites in the United States, Italy and Spain provided acute and convalescent COVID-19 samples. T cells, B-cell-depleted T cells, or PBMCs supplied cDNA or gDNA.

CDR1 is SGHNT, CDR2 YYREEE, per germline (reference sequence). This CDR3 spans 16 amino acids. J was trimmed by 1 base and V by 5 bases; bases with no gene match: 11. Source study methods: Amplification with reference gene primers provided the estimates of nucleated cell counts. Clones were sequenced by immunoSEQ multiplex PCR, and TCRdb holds only the in-frame ones, with some missing. V and J calls and clone size are those listed in that table; D and trimming were worked out from the DNA. The sample includes 55,000 to 75,000 clones, around 82% of them seen just once. Seattle patients were enrolled during active infection and followed longitudinally.

Material for sequencing was peripheral blood. The receptor was isolated from an elderly man with COVID-19, enrolled during active disease. The gene calls are TRBV5-4 and TRBJ1-1, with 7 bases lining up with TRBD1. The CDR3 DNA reads as TGTGCCAGCAGTTTTCCGGGACAGCGAACGAACACTGAAGCTTTCTTT. Its protein is CASSFPGQRTNTEAFF.